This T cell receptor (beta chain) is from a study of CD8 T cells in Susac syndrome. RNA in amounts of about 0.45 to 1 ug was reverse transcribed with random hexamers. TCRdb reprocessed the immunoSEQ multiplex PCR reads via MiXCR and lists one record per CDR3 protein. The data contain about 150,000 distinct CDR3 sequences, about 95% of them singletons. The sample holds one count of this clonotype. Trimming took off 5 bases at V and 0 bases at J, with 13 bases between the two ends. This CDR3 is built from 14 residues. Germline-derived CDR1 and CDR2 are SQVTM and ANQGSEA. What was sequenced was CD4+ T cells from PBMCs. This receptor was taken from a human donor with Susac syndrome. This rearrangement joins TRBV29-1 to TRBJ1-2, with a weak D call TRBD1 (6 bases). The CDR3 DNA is TGCAGCGTTCGTTCCACAGGGACTAACTATGGCTACACCTTC. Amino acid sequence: CSVRSTGTNYGYTF.